This T cell receptor (beta chain) appears in the sequencing data of a study of shared clonotypes between healthy human individuals. Study results and limitations: Limited genetic and exposure-history diversity came from having few donors.

Germline assignment: CDR1 SGHNT and CDR2 YYREEE (reference sequence). V lost 4 bases to trimming and J lost 8 bases, with 15 bases between them. The CDR3 has 14 residues. With respect to this clone: Its target is unknown.

Assay: immunoSEQ multiplex PCR; the TCRdb copy retains only in-frame clones and omits some. The table records roughly 1 million clones, roughly 70% of them present only once. This sequence originates from a man aged 18 to 29 in good health. Sequencing was done on a sample of memory CD4+ T cells sorted from blood. Subset here: CD45RA-negative fraction. The chain combines TRBV5-4 with TRBJ1-4; weak D call: TRBD1 (5 bases). CDR3 residues: CASSPEGPGEKLFF. The CDR3 DNA sequence: TGTGCCAGCAGCCCCGAGGGGCCGGGAGAAAAACTGTTTTTT.